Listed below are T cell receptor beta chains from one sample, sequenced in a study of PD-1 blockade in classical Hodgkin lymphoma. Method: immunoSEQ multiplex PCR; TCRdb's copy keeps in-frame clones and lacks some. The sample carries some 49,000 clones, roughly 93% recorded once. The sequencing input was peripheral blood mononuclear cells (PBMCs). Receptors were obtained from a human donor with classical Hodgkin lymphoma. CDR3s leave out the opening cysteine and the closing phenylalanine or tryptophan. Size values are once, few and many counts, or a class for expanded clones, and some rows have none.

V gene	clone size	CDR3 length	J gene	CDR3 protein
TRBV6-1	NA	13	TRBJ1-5	ASRKKGTGDQPQH
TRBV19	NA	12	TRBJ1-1	ASMRDRGNTEAF
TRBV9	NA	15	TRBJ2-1	ASSHTAGAPYYNEQF
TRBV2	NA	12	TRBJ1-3	ASKLQGPGNTIY
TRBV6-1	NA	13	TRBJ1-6	ASSEAAGGVSPLH
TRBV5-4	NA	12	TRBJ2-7	ASSRTDRSYEQY
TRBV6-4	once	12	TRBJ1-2	ASSANTGAWGYT
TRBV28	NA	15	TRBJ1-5	ASSPWGQGKANQPQH
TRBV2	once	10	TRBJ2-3	ASSEVGGTQY
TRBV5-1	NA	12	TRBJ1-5	ASSLGQGGQPQH